These T cell receptor beta chains were read from a single sample in a study of Tregs in tolerant kidney transplant recipients. This table comes from immunoSEQ multiplex PCR, and its TCRdb copy is limited to in-frame clones, with some not included. The sample holds about 94,000 clones, more than 85% seen once. The starting material was CD4+ T cells from blood, obtained before the transplant. Receptors originate from a human donor who received a combined kidney and bone marrow transplant. CDR3s include the opening cysteine and the closing phenylalanine or tryptophan. The D gene is left open where the match is weak. Not all rows give a size; the values are once, few, many and, for expanded clones, a class.

v_call	clone_size	d_call	cdr3_length	j_call	cdr3_aa	cdr3_nt
TRBV5-1	NA	TRBD1	15	TRBJ1-1	CASSRSTGGDTEAFF	TGCGCCAGCAGCAGATCGACAGGGGGGGACACTGAAGCTTTCTTT
TRBV5-1	once	TRBD2	15	TRBJ2-1	CASSFRSGGGNEQFF	TGCGCCAGCAGCTTTAGGTCGGGAGGAGGGAATGAGCAGTTCTTC
TRBV29-1	NA	NA	14	TRBJ1-2	CSVEHGTYRYGYTF	TGCAGCGTTGAGCATGGGACATATCGCTATGGCTACACCTTC
TRBV28	NA	NA	14	TRBJ1-2	CASSLALRIAGYTF	TGTGCCAGCAGTTTAGCCTTGCGTATTGCTGGCTACACCTTC
TRBV30	NA	TRBD1	15	TRBJ1-5	CAWSLGDREGGPQHF	TGTGCCTGGAGTCTAGGGGACAGGGAGGGGGGGCCCCAGCATTTT
TRBV5-1	NA	TRBD1	14	TRBJ2-7	CASSWDRALYEQYF	TGCGCCAGCAGCTGGGACAGGGCCCTTTACGAGCAGTACTTC
TRBV9	NA	NA	15	TRBJ1-4	CASSVGPGMGEKLFF	TGTGCCAGCAGCGTAGGGCCAGGGATGGGTGAAAAACTGTTTTTT
TRBV6-4	NA	NA	17	TRBJ2-7	CASSEKPFTRVRYEQYF	TGTGCCAGCAGTGAAAAGCCGTTCACCAGGGTACGGTACGAGCAGTACTTC
TRBV11-2	NA	NA	16	TRBJ2-2	CASSTRGSVSSGELFF	TGTGCCAGCAGCACCAGGGGTTCGGTATCATCAGGGGAGCTGTTTTTT
TRBV4-3	NA	NA	13	TRBJ1-4	CASSQETREKLFF	TGCGCCAGCAGCCAAGAGACAAGGGAAAAACTGTTTTTT
TRBV6-1	NA	TRBD1	15	TRBJ2-1	CASSDTGGAYNEQFF	TGTGCCAGCAGTGATACAGGGGGCGCCTACAATGAGCAGTTCTTC
TRBV15	once	TRBD1	15	TRBJ1-4	CATRGNRGINEKLFF	TGTGCCACCAGGGGAAACAGGGGAATTAATGAAAAACTGTTTTTT
TRBV9	NA	TRBD2	16	TRBJ2-3	CASSRGTSGSMDTQYF	TGTGCCAGCAGCCGAGGGACTAGCGGGAGCATGGATACGCAGTATTTT
TRBV7-2	NA	NA	16	TRBJ2-5	CASSLAGFGGEETQYF	TGTGCCAGCAGCTTAGCGGGGTTTGGCGGGGAAGAGACCCAGTACTTC
TRBV5-1	NA	NA	14	TRBJ1-2	CASSLGQVNYGYTF	TGCGCCAGCAGCTTGGGACAGGTTAACTATGGCTACACCTTC
TRBV6-6	NA	TRBD2	16	TRBJ2-5	CASSYKTSGRQETQYF	TGTGCCAGCAGTTACAAGACTAGCGGAAGACAAGAGACCCAGTACTTC
TRBV30	NA	NA	13	TRBJ1-2	CAWSPRGGHGYTF	TGTGCCTGGAGCCCCCGGGGGGGGCACGGCTACACCTTC
TRBV6-1	NA	NA	13	TRBJ1-4	CASSPSPDEKLFF	TGTGCCAGCAGTCCGTCACCGGATGAAAAACTGTTTTTT
TRBV6-6	NA	TRBD2	15	TRBJ2-1	CASKVAGGGVYEQFF	TGTGCCAGCAAGGTAGCTGGCGGGGGGGTATATGAGCAGTTCTTC
TRBV7-9	NA	NA	15	TRBJ1-1	CASKRAEGRDTEAFF	TGTGCCAGCAAGCGCGCGGAGGGTAGAGACACTGAAGCTTTCTTT
TRBV5-1	NA	NA	16	TRBJ2-3	CASSNDNRVNTDTQYF	TGCGCCAGCAGCAATGATAACAGGGTCAACACAGATACGCAGTATTTT
TRBV28	NA	TRBD2	16	TRBJ2-3	CASTPSPSGGADTQYF	TGTGCCAGCACCCCGAGTCCTAGCGGGGGAGCAGATACGCAGTATTTT
TRBV19	few	TRBD2	17	TRBJ2-4	CASSIGGLAIAKNIQYF	TGTGCCAGTAGTATAGGGGGACTAGCGATAGCCAAAAACATTCAGTACTTC